Each of the 5 T cell receptor beta chains below was sequenced from the same sample in a study of blood T cell repertoires in COVID-19. Assay: immunoSEQ multiplex PCR; the TCRdb copy retains only in-frame clones and omits some. The sample includes about 140,000 clones, roughly four fifths of them seen just once. Material: PBMCs or T cells enriched from blood (not recorded which). These receptors were collected from a woman under 30 who had been exposed to COVID-19.

This CDR3 reads CASTQGGLAGDTQYF. Here the CDR3 DNA reads TGCGCCAGCACCCAGGGGGGACTAGCGGGAGATACGCAGTATTTT. The chain uses TRBV5-1 and TRBJ2-3; 12 nucleotides line up with TRBD2. Germline CDR1 reads SGHRS; CDR2 reads YFSETQ. The CDR3 is 15 amino acids. V gave up 6 bases and J gave up 5 bases; unmatched junction bases: 7.

The V gene is TRBV7-3, the J gene TRBJ2-3; D perhaps matches TRBD2 (5 bases). There are 16 residues in the CDR3. The V end was cut by 5 bases, the J end by 0 bases, with 15 bases between. Germline CDR1 is SGHTA and CDR2 is FQGTGA. CDR3 sequence (DNA): TGTGCCAGCAGCCCACTAACTAGTCTTAGCACAGATACGCAGTATTTT. It specifies CASSPLTSLSTDTQYF.

The V gene is TRBV4-2, the J gene TRBJ2-1; 7 bases align to TRBD1. This CDR3 contains 16 residues. Germline CDR1 is LGHNA and CDR2 is YNFKEQ. The V gene end was trimmed by 0 bases and the J gene end by 4 bases; junction bases not matched to a gene: 6. The CDR3 DNA reads TGTGCCAGCAGCCAAGATACCAGGGGGTTATACAATGAGCAGTTCTTC. The encoded protein is CASSQDTRGLYNEQFF.

Only a few counts were recorded for this clone. This chain uses TRBV6-6 with TRBJ1-3, with 10 nucleotides matching TRBD1. Germline V gene data show CDR1 as MNHNY and CDR2 as SVGAGI (reference sequence). This CDR3 is built from 18 residues. Germline trimming cut 5 bases from V and 2 bases from J; bases unmatched to any gene: 12. The CDR3, as DNA: TGTGCCAGCAGTCGAACGGCGACAGGGGGCAGGGCTGGAAACACCATATATTTT. Translation: CASSRTATGGRAGNTIYF.

The V call is TRBV14, the J call TRBJ2-1; D gene uncertain. Germline V gene lookup returns CDR1 SGHDN and CDR2 FVKESK. Deletions cut 2 bases from V and 8 bases from J, with 22 bases between. The CDR3 has 17 amino acids. CDR3 nucleotides: TGTGCCAGCAGCCAATCCGGGTCATTGGCGTCTCGTGATGAGCAGTTCTTC. Encoded protein: CASSQSGSLASRDEQFF.